The source of this TCR beta chain is a study of shared clonotypes between healthy human individuals (dated by TCRdb to about 2020). Turning to the overall study: The cohort included three men and a couple of women between 18 and 49 years of age. For each donor, CD4 naive and CD4 memory were each run on three plates, CD8 naive on two plates, and CD8 memory on one plate. Blood TCR repertoires of five healthy adults were deeply sequenced to estimate repertoire size and the extent of clonotype sharing between individuals. To increase sequencing depth and limit assay-specific biases, different laboratories used diverse techniques to prepare libraries and sequence TCR repertoires. Leukapheresis yielded between about 0.94 and 9 billion PBMCs per donor. Broader findings and caveats from the paper: Larger estimated clonotype richness was generally found for naive subsets than for memory subsets. Across a handful of donors, about 5% of naive CD4, roughly 3.5% of naive CD8, approximately 2.5% of memory CD4, and 0.4% to 0.45% of memory CD8 clonotypes were shared. Compared with non-shared clonotypes, clonotypes shared by all four sorted-subset donors had higher generation probabilities. Because the study included a small number of donors, the genetic and exposure-history diversity represented was limited. Sampling was limited to blood, and TCR repertoires in tissue likely differ from TCR repertoires in blood. Pairwise subsampling indicated that sequencing depth was expected to affect the degree of clonotype sharing among donors. Incomplete sequencing was indicated by rarefaction of sorted-subset datasets, despite the large sequencing depth.

After removal of 7 bases from V and 5 bases from J, the junction retains 9 bases not matched to a gene. CDR1 MNHEY and CDR2 SMNVEV are derived from the germline V gene (reference sequence). The CDR3 numbers 15 residues from cysteine through phenylalanine. Only CDR3 DNA remains: 45 bases, in frame from the first base. Using the deep immunoSEQ assay, multiplex PCR amplified TCR CDR3 regions from genomic DNA. Extracted genomic DNA from each cell subset was spread evenly across all wells of several immunoSEQ 96-well plates, with each plate serving as a replicate. For sorted subsets, around 200 ng genomic DNA, equal to 30,000 to 35,000 T cell genomes, was loaded into each replicate PCR. Purified libraries were measured with a Qubit 3.0 fluorometer, size-checked on a Bioanalyzer 2100, and measured again with the KAPA Library Quantification kit. Each immunoSEQ 96-well plate was sequenced on its own single-read 150-cycle Illumina NextSeq 550 flow cell. In the source study's methods: Because the immunoSEQ output held only junctional sequences and lacked quality scores, the filtering could not match the filtering applied to full-length reads. To assign V/J genes and CDR3, sequences were annotated using PyIR, a Python wrapper for IgBLAST v1.9, with IMGT germline references. Reads were removed for weak V/J assignments (E-value above 1e-6), missing CDR3, stop codons, out-of-frame junctions, or ambiguous translated residues. V3J clonotypes were defined as sequences sharing an identical inferred V gene, J gene, and CDR3 amino acid sequence. To compute the percentage overlap between repertoires, the number of shared unique clonotypes was divided by the size of the smaller repertoire. Three approaches were used to assess repertoire richness: RTK rarefaction, the Chao1 estimator, and Recon v2.1 estimates of unobserved clonotypes. Generation probabilities for all TCRbeta clonotypes obtained by the gDNA method from four donors were computed using OLGA. The table comes from immuneACCESS by way of TCRdb, which keeps in-frame sequences with V and J called. Part of the clones is missing from these tables; in studies checked, under half for an unresolved V gene and the rest for unknown reasons. V, J and clone size reflect that table, while D and trimming were determined from the DNA. Within this sample are 2 million to 3 million clones, with 80% to 95% of them counted one time only. The ten largest make up approximately 0.36% of the sample.

The donors were healthy, HIV-negative adults with no recently reported acute infections or vaccinations. All donors were Caucasian adults living in Nashville, Tennessee, USA. CD4+ T cells were enriched by magnetic negative selection, after which naive cells were positively selected on CD45RA and the negative fraction was taken as the memory subset. Blood was collected by leukapheresis, and PBMCs were isolated by Ficoll-Histopaque density gradient centrifugation and then cryopreserved in liquid nitrogen vapor phase. Purity and quantity of every magnetically sorted T cell population were checked by analytical flow cytometry. From each sorted fraction, genomic DNA was isolated and quantified by UV absorbance on a Nanodrop 2000c. To note about this clone: Its specific antigen is unknown. Per-base qualities were not stored, and no clone one base away is much larger.

The chain was built from TRBV27 and TRBJ2-2, with 8 central nucleotides matching TRBD1. This receptor was taken from a young man in good health. Some clones in this sample may be carry-over from other donors' samples. Material for sequencing was naive CD4+ T cells from PBMCs. The cell subset or site label, read with the paper, signifies: CD45RA+ positively selected. The sequenced DNA is TGTGCCAGCACATTAAGACAGGGGCCTACCGGGGAGCTGTTTTTT. This is translated as CASTLRQGPTGELFF.